The 23 T cell receptor beta chains given below trace back to one sample, sequenced in a study of brain T cells in children with intractable seizures. Sequenced by immunoSEQ multiplex PCR; TCRdb stores in-frame clones only, minus some. The table has about 340,000 clones, over 90% seen once. As for time point: blood from clinic visit 5 months post-surgery; TSC patient then seizure free. The source material was peripheral blood, sampled more than 4 months after surgery. These receptor sequences come from a boy less than two years old with tuberous sclerosis and intractable seizures.

V gene TRBV2 combines with J gene TRBJ1-1; 7 nucleotides align to TRBD1. The germline V gene encodes CDR1 SNHLY and CDR2 FYNNEI. After removal of 4 bases from V and 7 bases from J, the junction contained 6 bases not matched to a gene. The CDR3 consists of 13 residues. CDR3 loop: CASSATGEGEAFF. The CDR3 region has the DNA TGTGCCAGCAGTGCCACAGGGGAAGGTGAAGCTTTCTTT.

The genes are TRBV6-1 and TRBJ1-4; D not certain. Deletions cut 3 bases from V and 4 bases from J, with 12 bases between. Germline loops: CDR1 MNHNS, CDR2 SASEGT. This CDR3 is built from 15 residues. This CDR3 is CASSDSRARNEKLFF. The CDR3 nucleotides are TGTGCCAGCAGTGATTCTCGCGCACGTAATGAAAAACTGTTTTTT.

The chain has TRBV18 and TRBJ2-5; 9 bases are shared with TRBD2. CDR1 is KGHSH and CDR2 is LQKENI in the germline V gene. V dropped 0 bases and J dropped 2; count of bases not matched to a gene: 4. There are 16 residues in the CDR3. The CDR3 spells CASSPPEREVQETQYF. CDR3 sequence (DNA): TGTGCCAGCTCACCACCGGAGCGGGAGGTTCAAGAGACCCAGTACTTC.

The chain joins TRBV5-1 to TRBJ2-7; D ambiguous. The CDR3 is 14 amino acids. The germline V gene has CDR1 SGHRS and CDR2 YFSETQ. Trimming stripped 4 bases from V and 1 base from J, with 12 bases between. The CDR3 DNA reads as TGCGCCAGCAGCCCCGGATGGGGATCCTACGAGCAGTACTTC. Translated: CASSPGWGSYEQYF.

This clone appeared once. Other DNA sequences from this sample encode an identical CDR3 as well. The rearrangement links TRBV5-1 to TRBJ2-2, with D perhaps TRBD1 (6 bases). V lost 3 bases and J lost 2, with 11 bases in between. Germline V CDR1 and CDR2: SGHRS, YFSETQ. The CDR3 extends over 15 amino acids. CDR3 in DNA: TGCGCCAGCAGCTCTTGGGACACCAACACCGGGGAGCTGTTTTTT. Translated: CASSSWDTNTGELFF.

The gene calls are TRBV6-5 and TRBJ2-7; D ambiguous. Germline V gives CDR1 MNHEY, CDR2 SVGAGI. This CDR3 spans 10 amino acids. Trimming left V 7 bases short and J 4 bases short, with 5 bases between. DNA of the CDR3: TGTGCCAGCAAATATTACGAGCAGTACTTC. As protein: CASKYYEQYF.

This clone was seen a handful of times. This chain links TRBV29-1 with TRBJ1-4; TRBD1 is a possible D gene (6 bases). The CDR3 contains 11 residues. V dropped 3 bases and J dropped 13 bases, with 12 bases sitting between them. CDR1 is SQVTM, CDR2 ANQGSEA, per germline. CDR3 sequence reads: CSVETGTLLFF. For the CDR3, the DNA is TGCAGCGTTGAGACAGGAACGCTACTGTTTTTT.

The gene calls are TRBV6-5 and TRBJ1-1; D might be TRBD1 (6 bases). This CDR3 is 13 amino acids long. Germline CDR1 MNHEY, CDR2 SVGAGI. The ends were cut back, 5 bases at V and 8 bases at J, with 15 bases in the middle. Written as DNA, the CDR3 is TGTGCCAGCAGTCGAGAACAGGGCGCGGAAGCTTTCTTT. This sequence encodes CASSREQGAEAFF.

CDR3 sequence: CASSLVLAGYRDNEQFF. The CDR3 coding sequence is TGTGCCAGCAGCTTAGTACTAGCGGGATATCGGGACAATGAGCAGTTCTTC. The chain uses TRBV7-2 and TRBJ2-1, with 10 bases matching TRBD2. The CDR3 extends over 17 amino acids. Germline values: CDR1 SGHTA, CDR2 FQGNSA. The V segment lost 1 base and the J segment 5 bases; nucleotides outside the gene matches: 8.

The J gene is TRBJ2-7, the V gene TRBV6-5; 9 nucleotides align to TRBD2. Trimming at V came to 2 bases and at J to 4 bases, leaving 9 bases not matched to a gene. The CDR3 is made up of 16 amino acids. The germline gives CDR1 MNHEY, CDR2 SVGAGI. CDR3 sequence (DNA): TGTGCCAGCAGTTACCCCTTGGCGGGGGGGCTGTACGAGCAGTACTTC. Translating it yields CASSYPLAGGLYEQYF.

This clone was detected once. V and J are TRBV7-9 and TRBJ1-1; D possibly corresponds to TRBD1 (6 bases). The germline V gene encodes CDR1 SEHNR and CDR2 FQNEAQ (reference sequence). Deletions cut 5 bases from V and 0 bases from J, with 13 bases between. The CDR3 has 15 amino acids. CDR3 bases: TGTGCCAGCAGCCAACAGGGACTAATGAACACTGAAGCTTTCTTT. It is translated as CASSQQGLMNTEAFF.

This chain links TRBV5-1 with TRBJ2-7; 8 bases line up with TRBD1. Looked up from germline, CDR1 is SGHRS and CDR2 is YFSETQ. Trimming removed 4 bases from V and 7 bases from J; junction bases left unmatched: 4. CDR3 length equals 12 residues. In DNA form, the CDR3 reads TGCGCCAGCAGCCATGGACAGGGAGAGCAGTACTTC. Translating it yields CASSHGQGEQYF.

The CDR3 is CASSEFEGGRYGYTF. Here the CDR3 DNA reads TGTGCCAGCAGTGAATTCGAAGGGGGCAGGTATGGCTACACCTTC. The chain recombines TRBV25-1 with TRBJ1-2; 7 positions agree with TRBD1. Germline lookup yields CDR1 MGHDK and CDR2 SYGVNS. The V and J ends lost 1 base and 5 bases, in that order; junction bases with no gene match: 7. This CDR3 region has 15 residues.

The chain couples TRBV5-1 to TRBJ2-3; D gene uncertain. Germline V gives CDR1 SGHRS, CDR2 YFSETQ. CDR3 length equals 15 residues. Trimming pared 0 bases from V and 1 base from J, leaving 9 bases between. CDR3 sequence: CASSLVGSRTDTQYF. In nucleotides, the CDR3 is TGCGCCAGCAGCTTGGTCGGCAGCCGCACAGATACGCAGTATTTT.

The chain carries TRBV7-2 and TRBJ2-6, with D possibly TRBD1 on 5 matching bases. There are 18 residues in the CDR3. Looked up from germline, CDR1 is SGHTA and CDR2 is FQGNSA. The V gene lost 1 base and the J gene lost 0 bases, with 13 bases spanning the gap. The chain's CDR3 is CASSLGAGRSSGANVLTF. CDR3 DNA sequence: TGTGCCAGCAGCTTAGGGGCAGGGCGGAGCTCTGGGGCCAACGTCCTGACTTTC.

The chain uses TRBV14 and TRBJ1-1, with unresolved D. CDR1 and CDR2 (germline): SGHDN, FVKESK. The CDR3 is made up of 17 amino acids. V was trimmed by 4 bases and J by 0 bases, leaving 18 bases between them. The CDR3 bases are TGTGCCAGCAGCCCCCCCGAGGCAGGCTTTATGAACACTGAAGCTTTCTTT. It yields the protein CASSPPEAGFMNTEAFF.

This chain uses TRBV12-3 or TRBV12-4 with TRBJ1-2; 7 nucleotides match TRBD1. The J segment lost 5 bases and the V segment lost 6 bases, leaving 6 bases of the junction unmatched. The CDR3 has 13 amino acids. The CDR3 sequence is CASRMTGTYGYTF. The CDR3 DNA reads as TGTGCCAGCAGGATGACAGGGACTTATGGCTACACCTTC.

This sequence joins TRBV27 and TRBJ2-7; D possibly corresponds to TRBD1 (8 bases). Germline values: CDR1 MNHEY, CDR2 SMNVEV (reference sequence). The CDR3 is 13 amino acids. V dropped 5 bases and J dropped 5 bases, with 13 bases sitting between them. The DNA for the CDR3 is TGTGCCAGCAGTCAAACAGGGGGGGACGAGCAGTACTTC. This translates into CASSQTGGDEQYF.

The rearrangement uses TRBV6-5 and TRBJ2-1; D call uncertain. V was pared by 5 bases and J by 5 bases, with 13 bases between. The CDR3 covers 14 residues. Germline CDR1 MNHEY, CDR2 SVGAGI. CDR3: CASSPSETHNEQFF. The CDR3 DNA sequence: TGTGCCAGCAGTCCATCAGAGACCCACAATGAGCAGTTCTTC.

The gene calls are TRBV5-1 and TRBJ1-3, with a tentative D call TRBD1 (5 bases). The CDR3 has 15 amino acids. Trimming removed 3 bases at V and 0 bases at J, with 10 bases between. Germline assignment: CDR1 SGHRS and CDR2 YFSETQ. CDR3 bases: TGCGCCAGCAGCTCTCTGACAGTCTCTGGAAACACCATATATTTT. This codes for CASSSLTVSGNTIYF.

The V call is TRBV9, the J call TRBJ1-2; no reliable D call. Germline-derived CDR1 and CDR2 are SGDLS and YYNGEE. This CDR3 is 13 amino acids long. Trimming removed 6 bases at V and 2 bases at J, with 11 bases between. The CDR3: CASTAALNYGYTF. CDR3 sequence (DNA): TGTGCCAGCACCGCCGCATTGAACTATGGCTACACCTTC.

The chain is built from TRBV13 and TRBJ1-1; no reliable D call. The germline V and J ends were trimmed by 3 bases and 1 base, with 15 bases remaining between them. The CDR3 is made up of 16 amino acids. Germline CDR1 and CDR2: PRHDT and FYEKMQ (reference sequence). DNA for the CDR3: TGTGCCAGCAGCTTTGTTCTTCCTGAGGAGAACACTGAAGCTTTCTTT. It encodes CASSFVLPEENTEAFF.

The J gene is TRBJ1-2, the V gene TRBV3-1 (or the pseudogene TRBV3-2), with 7 bases matching TRBD1. The CDR3 extends over 14 amino acids. Trimming took 3 bases from V and 6 from J; bases not matched to a gene: 7. Per germline, CDR1 LGHDT and CDR2 YNNKEL (reference sequence). The CDR3 DNA is TGTGCCAGCAGCCACCGACAGGGAATGAATGGCTACACCTTC. Amino acid sequence: CASSHRQGMNGYTF.